One and the same sample provided the 19 T cell receptor beta chains below, sequenced in a study of shared clonotypes between healthy human individuals. Assay: immunoSEQ multiplex PCR; the TCRdb copy retains only in-frame clones and omits some. The table includes 550,000 to 800,000 clones, around two thirds detected once. Sequencing was carried out using memory CD4+ T cells sorted from blood. Subset specified: CD45RA-negative fraction. The receptor set was obtained from a woman aged 25-40 years in good health.

Worth noting for this clone: A read error may account for a junction end that differs from germline. The chain is built from TRBV5-5 and TRBJ2-7; D not resolved. CDR1 SGHKS and CDR2 YYEKEE come from the germline V gene (reference sequence). This CDR3 has 16 amino acids. CDR3 nucleotide sequence: TGTGCCAGCAGCTTGGTCGGTGGTTCGGGTTCCTTCGAGCAGTACTTC. Amino acids: CASSLVGGSGSFEQYF.

The chain carries TRBV5-4 and TRBJ1-1; no reliable D call. The CDR3 loop spans 13 amino acids. From germline, CDR1 is SGHNT and CDR2 YYREEE (reference sequence). Trimming stripped 1 base from V and 0 bases from J, with 4 bases between. The CDR3 spells CASSLPMNTEAFF. The CDR3, as DNA: TGTGCCAGCAGCTTGCCCATGAACACTGAAGCTTTCTTT.

Concerning this clone: The same CDR3 can be traced to other DNA sequences in this sample. The rearrangement links TRBV5-4 to TRBJ2-5, with unresolved D. The germline V gene encodes CDR1 SGHNT and CDR2 YYREEE (reference sequence). V shed 0 bases and J shed 1 base, with 10 bases lying between them. The CDR3 totals 15 residues. The CDR3, as DNA: TGTGCCAGCAGCTTGGCCCTGGGCAGCCAAGAGACCCAGTACTTC. This codes for CASSLALGSQETQYF. Drawing the rest from reference TRBV5-4 and TRBJ2-5, the complete variable domain is ETGVTQSPTHLIKTRGQQVTLRCSSQSGHNTVSWYQQALGQGPQFIFQYYREEENGRGNFPPRFSGLQFPNYSSELNVNALELDDSALYLCASSLALGSQETQYFGPGTRLLVL.

This rearrangement joins TRBV6-5 to TRBJ1-3; D gene unclear. CDR3 length equals 15 residues. V was cut by 6 bases and J by 4 bases, with 16 bases left in between. Germline-derived CDR1 and CDR2 are MNHEY and SVGAGI. The CDR3 protein is CASSRNQRMGNTIYF. The CDR3 nucleotides read TGTGCCAGCAGCCGAAATCAACGAATGGGAAACACCATATATTTT.

This chain joins TRBV25-1 and TRBJ1-1; TRBD1 might be the D (6 bases). Germline lookup yields CDR1 MGHDK and CDR2 SYGVNS. CDR3 size: 15 residues. Deletions cut 2 bases from V and 5 bases from J, with 15 bases between. The CDR3 region has the DNA TGTGCCAGCAGTGAACTGGGGGCTGTGGAAACTGAAGCTTTCTTT. It translates to CASSELGAVETEAFF.

The chain couples TRBV6-1 to TRBJ2-3; 8 positions match TRBD1. This CDR3 spans 15 amino acids. The germline gives CDR1 MNHNS, CDR2 SASEGT. After removal of 0 bases from V and 4 bases from J, the junction contained 3 bases not matched to a gene. The CDR3 sequence is CASSEARGQSDTQYF. The CDR3 DNA follows: TGTGCCAGCAGTGAAGCCAGGGGGCAATCAGATACGCAGTATTTT.

The gene calls are TRBV11-2 and TRBJ2-3; the match to TRBD2 covers 13 bases. Germline CDR1 is SGHAT and CDR2 is FQNNGV. There are 15 residues in the CDR3. The V gene end was trimmed by 5 bases and the J gene end by 6 bases; junction bases not matched to a gene: 5. This CDR3 reads CASSPGLAGADTQYF. Written as DNA, the CDR3 is TGTGCCAGCAGCCCCGGACTAGCGGGAGCTGATACGCAGTATTTT.

The J gene is TRBJ1-1, the V gene TRBV5-6; 10 bases map to TRBD1. CDR3 length equals 17 residues. Germline V gene sequence: CDR1 SGHDT, CDR2 YYEEEE. V dropped 3 bases and J dropped 3; count of bases not matched to a gene: 11. As DNA, the CDR3 is TGTGCCAGCAGCTCTTGGACAGGGGGAGGCCTCCACACTGAAGCTTTCTTT. As protein: CASSSWTGGGLHTEAFF.

This chain links TRBV7-7 with TRBJ2-5; D is unresolved. V was clipped by 1 base and J by 2 bases, with 8 bases between them. This CDR3 is built from 14 residues. Germline V gives CDR1 SSHAT, CDR2 FNYEAQ (reference sequence). The CDR3 protein is CASSLVEEQETQYF. As DNA, the CDR3 is TGTGCCAGCAGCTTAGTCGAAGAGCAAGAGACCCAGTACTTC.

A note on this clone: This may stem from a read error, because a much larger clone lies one nucleotide away. V gene TRBV7-8 combines with J gene TRBJ2-3; D uncertain. Trimming took off 4 bases at V and 2 bases at J, with 1 base between the two ends. The CDR3 runs 11 residues. Per germline, CDR1 SGHVS and CDR2 FQNEAQ. This CDR3 is CASSYTDTQYF. The CDR3, as DNA: TGTGCCAGCAGCTACACAGATACGCAGTATTTT.

Here the CDR3 reads CASMGTSESSYNEQFF. The CDR3 nucleotides read TGTGCCAGCATGGGGACTAGCGAGAGCTCCTACAATGAGCAGTTCTTC. The chain links TRBV6-6 to TRBJ2-1; 10 bases line up with TRBD2. Germline CDR1 is MNHNY and CDR2 is SVGAGI (reference sequence). This CDR3 is 16 amino acids long. V lost 7 bases, J lost 0 bases, and 6 bases stayed unmatched.

The chain combines TRBV6-1 with TRBJ2-1; 7 bases are shared with TRBD2. Germline V CDR1 and CDR2: MNHNS, SASEGT. Losses at the gene ends were 3 bases for V and 7 bases for J; bases not matched to a gene: 9. The CDR3 has 15 residues. The CDR3 protein is CASSEPGTGGNEQFF. CDR3 nucleotide sequence: TGTGCCAGCAGTGAGCCCGGGACGGGGGGAAATGAGCAGTTCTTC.

V usage is TRBV2 and J usage is TRBJ2-1, with 8 bases matching TRBD1. V gave up 2 bases and J gave up 10 bases; unmatched junction bases: 7. The V gene's germline CDR1 is SNHLY and CDR2 FYNNEI. This CDR3 contains 14 residues. The CDR3 DNA follows: TGTGCCAGCAGTGAACCGGACAGGGCCCACGAGCAGTTCTTC. This gives the protein CASSEPDRAHEQFF.

The CDR3 loop reads CASSIGGQSLYEQYF. The CDR3 DNA follows: TGTGCCAGTAGTATAGGTGGACAGTCTTTATACGAGCAGTACTTC. This chain links TRBV19 with TRBJ2-7; the D gene is possibly TRBD1 (6 bases). Between the trimmed V and J ends, which lost 1 base and 4 bases, there was a span of 14 bases. Germline CDR1 LNHDA, CDR2 SQIVND (reference sequence). The CDR3 sequence is 15 residues long.

This clone came up a few times. The rearrangement uses TRBV19 and TRBJ2-2; D call uncertain. The CDR3 spans 14 residues. Germline V gene lookup returns CDR1 LNHDA and CDR2 SQIVND (reference sequence). V was trimmed by 7 bases and J by 6 bases, leaving 15 bases between them. The CDR3 DNA sequence: TGTGCCAGTACCCGGGTCTCGTCTCCCGGGGAGCTGTTTTTT. Encoded protein: CASTRVSSPGELFF.

The chain has TRBV5-1 and TRBJ2-1, with D perhaps TRBD1 or TRBD2 (5 bases each). Per germline, CDR1 SGHRS and CDR2 YFSETQ. Trimming took 5 bases from V and 5 from J, leaving 26 bases between them. This CDR3 is 18 amino acids long. The DNA of the CDR3 is TGCGCCAGCAGAAAAATAGGATTGAGGGGCAGGATCAACAATGAGCAGTTCTTC. Translation gives CASRKIGLRGRINNEQFF.

This clone has just a few counts. The chain links TRBV2 to TRBJ2-2, with D unresolved. The CDR3 consists of 14 residues. V lost 4 bases and J lost 7, with 13 bases in between. Germline CDR1 SNHLY, CDR2 FYNNEI. The CDR3 nucleotides are TGTGCCAGCAGTGTTGCAGTACGCGACGGGGAGCTGTTTTTT. The encoded protein is CASSVAVRDGELFF. Based on the CDR3 plus reference TRBV2 and TRBJ2-2, the full variable domain is EPEVTQTPSHQVTQMGQEVILRCVPISNHLYFYWYRQILGQKVEFLVSFYNNEISEKSEIFDDQFSVERPDGSNFTLKIRSTKLEDSAMYFCASSVAVRDGELFFGEGSRLTVL.

This clone was picked up one time. This sequence joins TRBV29-1 and TRBJ2-1, with TRBD2 as a possible D gene (5 bases). CDR3 length: 14 residues. Germline V gene data show CDR1 as SQVTM and CDR2 as ANQGSEA. V was pared by 1 base and J by 10 bases, with 17 bases between. Written as DNA, the CDR3 is TGCAGCGTTGAAGTCAGCGGTAAGGCGCGGGAGCAGTTCTTC. It yields the protein CSVEVSGKAREQFF.

The V gene is TRBV7-9, the J gene TRBJ2-7; 7 positions match TRBD2. The CDR3 extends over 16 amino acids. The J segment lost 3 bases and the V segment lost 5 bases, leaving 13 bases of the junction unmatched. Germline V lookup: CDR1 SEHNR, CDR2 FQNEAQ (reference sequence). The CDR3 DNA reads as TGTGCCAGCAGCCCTTCCGGGGGAGGGGAAGGCTACGAGCAGTACTTC. This translates into CASSPSGGGEGYEQYF.